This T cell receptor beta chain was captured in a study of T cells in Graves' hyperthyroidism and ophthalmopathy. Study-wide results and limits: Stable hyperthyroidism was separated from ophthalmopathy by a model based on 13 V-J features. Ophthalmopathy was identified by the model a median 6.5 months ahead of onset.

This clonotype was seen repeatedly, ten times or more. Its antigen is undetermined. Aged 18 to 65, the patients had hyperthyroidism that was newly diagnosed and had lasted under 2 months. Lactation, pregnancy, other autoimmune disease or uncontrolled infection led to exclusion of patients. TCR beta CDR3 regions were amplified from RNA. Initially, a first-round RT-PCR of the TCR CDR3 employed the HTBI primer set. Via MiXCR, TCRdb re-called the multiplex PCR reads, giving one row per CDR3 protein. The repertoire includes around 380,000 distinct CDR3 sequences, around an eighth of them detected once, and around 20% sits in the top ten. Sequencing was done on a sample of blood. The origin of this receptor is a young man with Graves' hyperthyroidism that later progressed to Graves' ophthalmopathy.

CDR3 protein: CASSIKGTGELFF. Written as DNA, the CDR3 is TGTGCCAGCAGTATAAAGGGGACCGGGGAGCTGTTTTTT. This sequence joins TRBV2 and TRBJ2-2, with a weak D call TRBD1 (5 bases). The CDR3 sequence is 13 residues long. V lost 5 bases and J 5 bases, leaving 9 bases between the germline ends. Per germline, CDR1 SNHLY and CDR2 FYNNEI.